This T cell receptor (beta chain) was identified in a study of response to subunit inactivated influenza vaccine. Comments on this clonotype: What it recognizes is unknown.

Via MiXCR, TCRdb re-called the RT-PCR reads, giving one row per CDR3 protein. The sample gives hundreds of thousands of distinct CDR3 sequences, 15% to 20% of which show up once; less than 4% is in the top ten. General observations from the study: Seasonal influenza vaccination, on each occasion, was suggested by the authors to recruit few new T cells.

Germline lookup yields CDR1 MNHNS and CDR2 SASEGT. The V segment lost 6 bases and the J segment 7 bases; nucleotides outside the gene matches: 7. CDR3 length: 13 residues. The source is a man aged 50-75 years who received an inactivated influenza vaccine. The specimen comprised CD4+ T cells sorted from PBMCs, sampled less than 30 months after vaccination. This rearrangement joins TRBV6-1 to TRBJ2-5, with 8 bases aligning to TRBD2. The CDR3 region is CASSSPAGVTQYF. CDR3 coding DNA: TGTGCCAGCAGCTCCCCAGCGGGAGTGACCCAGTACTTC.